The T cell receptor (beta chain) described here comes from a study of T cells in Graves' hyperthyroidism and ophthalmopathy. Uncontrolled infection, other autoimmune disease, pregnancy or lactation excluded patients. Clinical symptoms, serum thyroxine and TRAb, thyroid ultrasound and orbital computed tomography together formed the diagnostic basis. Regarding the study as a whole: Ophthalmopathy was separated from stable hyperthyroidism by a 13 V-J model. Blood also contained most expanded thyroid clonotypes above 0.001.

TCR beta CDR3 regions were amplified from RNA. The primer set for the first-round RT-PCR of the TCR CDR3 was HTBI. TCRdb used MiXCR to reprocess the multiplex PCR reads, holding one entry per CDR3 protein. The sample holds approximately 590,000 distinct CDR3 sequences, about half seen once. This clonotype was recorded at least ten times. The antigen is unknown. CDR1 is SQVTM and CDR2 is ANQGSEA in the germline V gene. There are 14 residues in the CDR3. The junction had 5 bases not matched to a gene; V was cut back by 4 bases and J by 3 bases. Sequencing was done on a sample of peripheral blood or thyroid tissue (not recorded which). This TCR was sampled from a woman in her late teens or twenties with Graves' hyperthyroidism. The chain employs TRBV29-1 and TRBJ2-7; 11 bases align to TRBD2. CDR3: CSVGTGTSGYEQYF. The CDR3 DNA is TGCAGCGTTGGCACCGGGACTAGCGGCTACGAGCAGTACTTC.